This TCR beta chain was observed in a study of memory CD4+ T cells and cytomegalovirus serostatus. Comments on this clone: At one of its ends the junction is not consistent with the germline gene, which may arise from a read error.

The CDR3 sequence is 14 residues long. The V gene's germline CDR1 is SGHNT and CDR2 YYREEE (reference sequence). The sort gate was single viable CD3+CD4+CD8-CD45RO+ cells for memory CD4+ T cells. CMV serostatus came from serum IgG against pp150, pp28, p38, p52. In the source study's methods: After removing out-of-frame reads, around 2,100,000 distinct TCRbeta sequences remained. Data came from immunoSEQ multiplex PCR; TCRdb stores just in-frame clones and leaves some out. V, J and clone size are taken as reported in that table, and D and trimming were inferred from the DNA itself. Of more than 40,000 clones listed, about 79% are singletons.

Sequences were obtained from memory CD4+ T cells from blood. This chain connects TRBV5-4 to TRBJ2-4, with TRBD2 matching 8 bases. This sequence was found in an adult in good health and CMV-seronegative. CDR3 bases: TGTGCCAGCACCTTGACGGGAGGGAGGGACATTCAGTACTTC. It is translated as CASTLTGGRDIQYF.